This T cell receptor (beta chain) was identified in a study of human T cells and chemical hapten exposure (dated by TCRdb to about 2021). Looking at the study overall: For sensitization, 2% DPC in acetone was applied to a 2 cm by 2 cm area of upper inner arm skin. From each blood RNA sample, both TCR alpha and TCR beta chains were sequenced. Libraries were pooled for sequencing, and per-sample TCR yields varied mainly because of small differences in library volumes within the pool. Patient blood was sampled pre-sensitization (week 0) and at 2, 6 and about 24 weeks after DPC sensitization. The mostly female patient cohort included alopecia areata with under or over 50% scalp involvement, alopecia totalis and alopecia universalis. Patch testing on the upper back used Finn chambers containing 0.01% DPC, with scoring done after 6 days according to International Contact Dermatitis Research Group standards. Twenty-nine alopecia patients gave blood for TCR sequencing at one to four time points (pre-sensitization, 2, 6 and 24 weeks). Patients additionally received weekly therapeutic DPC doses to the scalp throughout the roughly 25-week study period. The study tracked peripheral blood TCR repertoire changes in vivo during primary and secondary sensitization to the hapten diphenylcyclopropenone (DPC) in alopecia patients. What the research found in general, with its limitations: The number of PT1 expanded TCRs positively correlated with patch test score, significant at thresholds 8, 16 and 32 but not 4. Expanded TCRs formed significantly more large CDR3 similarity clusters than pre-sensitization or healthy control sets, consistent with antigen-driven responses. After repeated subsampling, the strength of the expansion versus patch-test correlation and the threshold at which it became significant changed. No change with DPC sensitization was found in the number of TCRs above 1 in 1000 frequency, and no evidence of global repertoire structure alterations was found. Alopecia, a presumed autoimmune disease, was present in all patients, so the immune response of the patients might differ from that of healthy individuals.

About this clonotype itself: Its target antigen remains unknown. Base qualities are not recorded, but no much larger clone differs from it by a single base.

The receptor library was made with RACE. Sequencing used a NextSeq 500. During library preparation, unique molecular identifiers were attached to individual cDNA molecules so that TCRs could be counted quantitatively and reproducibly. Under the source paper's analysis protocol: The median number of TCRs per sample was over 85,000, ranging from about 20,000 to 750,000. V, J and CDR3 annotation of the TCR reads was carried out using the Decombinator software suite. To make PS versus PT1 abundance plots, every sample was subsampled to the same number of TCRs (28,000). Expanded TCRs were defined as absent before sensitization and observed at least eight times at the 2-week time point. The public sequencing data were trimmed at Q25 with fastp and processed into clonotypes with MiXCR by TCRdb, which kept only in-frame beta chains. Each CDR3 protein gets just one entry, which takes the most common genes and DNA from the rows behind it. In this record, the V and J calls reflect TCRdb's handling and not the investigators' own analysis. This sample comprises 30,000 to 40,000 distinct CDR3 sequences, 5.5% to 8% of them detected only once. The top ten hold 9.1% of the sample.

V loses 7 bases of germline sequence and J loses 0 bases, and the interval between the two ends is 10 bases. The CDR3 has 14 amino acids, counting the end cysteine and phenylalanine. The DNA shown is the 42-base CDR3, in frame from base 1. For CDR1 and CDR2, the germline V gene lists MNHNS and SASEGT. Sample time point, as interpreted from the label and publication: patch test 1, 2 weeks after DPC sensitization. The sample's treatment or condition, from its label and the paper: therapeutic diphenylcyclopropenone sensitization with weekly scalp DPC. Total RNA was extracted from unfractionated whole blood that had been collected in Tempus Blood RNA tubes. At every patch-test visit, the blood draw took place before the patch test was put on. To be eligible, patients had to be aged 18 to 70, diagnosed with alopecia and judged suitable for DPC therapy, while pregnant patients were excluded.

The TCR was taken from a woman aged 25 to 39 with alopecia areata. Some clones in this sample may be carry-over from other donors' samples. The chain is made from TRBV6-1 and TRBJ1-5, with no confidently assigned D gene. The sample here was whole blood, taken in connection with sensitization to the hapten diphenylcyclopropenone (DPC). In nucleotide form, the sequence is TGTGCCAGCAACTGGTGGTATAGCAATCAGCCCCAGCATTTT. This gives the protein CASNWWYSNQPQHF.